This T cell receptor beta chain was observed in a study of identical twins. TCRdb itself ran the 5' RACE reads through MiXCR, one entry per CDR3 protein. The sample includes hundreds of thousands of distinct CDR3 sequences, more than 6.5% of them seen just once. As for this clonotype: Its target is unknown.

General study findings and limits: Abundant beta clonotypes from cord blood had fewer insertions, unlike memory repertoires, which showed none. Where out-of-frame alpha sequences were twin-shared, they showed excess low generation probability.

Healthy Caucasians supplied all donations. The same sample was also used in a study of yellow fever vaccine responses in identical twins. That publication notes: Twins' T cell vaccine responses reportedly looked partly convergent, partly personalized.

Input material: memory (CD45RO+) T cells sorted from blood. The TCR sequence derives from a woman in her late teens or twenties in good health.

The CDR3 sequence is CASRRGNPNEQFF. The CDR3 DNA follows: TGTGCCAGCAGGAGGGGTAACCCCAATGAGCAGTTCTTC. The V gene is TRBV6-1, the J gene TRBJ2-1, with D perhaps being TRBD1 or TRBD2 (5 bases each). The CDR3 consists of 13 residues. V shed 6 bases and J shed 6 bases, with 12 bases lying between them. Germline lookup yields CDR1 MNHNS and CDR2 SASEGT.